The source of this T cell receptor beta chain is a study of OX40 agonist ivuxolimab in advanced cancers. Across the study: Ivuxolimab, an agonistic anti-OX40 (CD134) antibody, was given to patients.

There are 15 residues in the CDR3. Germline assignment: CDR1 MNHEY and CDR2 SMNVEV (reference sequence). V lost 2 bases, J lost 3 bases, and 11 bases lay in between. Sequencing used immunoSEQ multiplex PCR; TCRdb keeps in-frame clones, though not all of them. The table lists tens of thousands of clones, 86% of them singletons, with 40% to 55% in the top ten. The sequence came from an adult with an advanced solid tumor such as melanoma, head and neck, liver or kidney cancer. The chain carries TRBV27 and TRBJ1-3; D not resolved. The material was CD4+ or CD8+ T cells sorted from blood, obtained in a trial of the OX40 agonist ivuxolimab. CDR3 protein: CASSLTFGDGNTIYF. CDR3 in DNA: TGTGCCAGCAGTTTAACTTTTGGGGATGGAAACACCATATATTTT.